What follows describes a single T cell receptor (beta chain). The antigen remains undetermined. The CDR3 totals 14 residues. V was cut by 4 bases and J by 3 bases, with 13 bases left in between. Germline values: CDR1 SGHNT, CDR2 YYREEE (reference sequence). This sample is part of a study of CD8 T cells in Susac syndrome. Study observations and caveats: When the CD4+ T cell repertoires of patients with Susac syndrome were examined, they did not show any clonal expansion.

The authors reverse transcribed 0.5 to 1 ug RNA with random hexamers. With immunoSEQ multiplex PCR, TCR beta CDR3 was amplified across 54 Vbeta and 13 Jbeta. From the immunoSEQ multiplex PCR reads, TCRdb called clonotypes with MiXCR, one entry per CDR3 protein. The table lists under 200,000 distinct CDR3 sequences, 95% to 97% of them singletons. This chain links TRBV5-4 with TRBJ2-5, with D perhaps TRBD2 (6 bases). This sequence originates from a human donor with Susac syndrome. Source material: CD4+ T cells from PBMCs. CDR3 protein: CASSRIAEKETQYF. The CDR3 nucleotides are TGTGCCAGCAGCCGGATAGCGGAAAAAGAGACCCAGTACTTC.